The 15 T cell receptor beta chains below all came from one sample that was sequenced in a study of metastatic and nonmetastatic thyroid tumors. Each patient went into thyroid surgery without having received any treatment. With MiXCR, TCRdb reprocessed the PCR reads. This table has more than 20,000 clones, about 20% appearing once. The sequenced sample was tumor tissue. These receptors all stem from a female donor with papillary thyroid cancer or a benign thyroid nodule (not recorded which). Some clones in this sample may be carry-over from other donors' samples.

By share, this clone counts as medium-sized (0.01 to 0.1%). This rearrangement joins TRBV4-3 to TRBJ1-1, with D tentatively TRBD1 (5 bases). The CDR3 has 13 amino acids. Trimming removed 4 bases at V and 4 bases at J, with 10 bases between. Germline CDR1 reads LGHNA; CDR2 reads YSLEER. CDR3 in DNA: TGCGCCAGCAGCCTTGGACAACTCACTGAAGCTTTCTTT. This sequence encodes CASSLGQLTEAFF.

This clone has at least ten counts. The chain recombines TRBV14 with TRBJ1-1; D is perhaps TRBD1 (6 bases). V was clipped by 6 bases and J by 5 bases, with 13 bases between them. Germline loops: CDR1 SGHDN, CDR2 FVKESK. This CDR3 has 13 residues. The CDR3 DNA follows: TGTGCCAGCAGATCGAGAGGGGGAACTGAAGCTTTCTTT. Protein: CASRSRGGTEAFF.

The chain recombines TRBV20-1 with TRBJ1-2; 8 bases match TRBD1. The germline CDR1 and CDR2 sequences are DFQATT and SNEGSKA (reference sequence). J gave up 1 base and V 4 bases, and 2 bases lay outside the gene matches. This CDR3 region has 13 residues. The CDR3 region has the DNA TGCAGTGCTACGGGACAGGATAACTATGGCTACACCTTC. It specifies CSATGQDNYGYTF.

This clone showed up many times. CDR3 loop: CASSVNSDEQFF. CDR3 DNA: TGCGCCAGCAGCGTCAACTCGGATGAGCAGTTCTTC. V and J are TRBV5-1 and TRBJ2-1, with D unresolved. This CDR3 has 12 residues. Germline assignment: CDR1 SGHRS and CDR2 YFSETQ. V was shortened by 4 bases and J by 8 bases, with 10 bases between the two germline ends.

This clone was seen only a few times. A read error may be the cause here, since a much bigger clone is one base away. This chain uses TRBV6-1 with TRBJ1-4; 7 positions match TRBD1. The V and J ends lost 5 bases and 8 bases, in that order; junction bases with no gene match: 8. Per germline, CDR1 MNHNS and CDR2 SASEGT. The CDR3 totals 14 residues. CDR3 sequence (DNA): TGTGCCAGCAGTAGGGGCAGGGGGGGAGAAAAACTGTTTTTT. Protein: CASSRGRGGEKLFF.

There are many counts of this clone. The gene calls are TRBV15 and TRBJ2-4; the D is unclear. Trimming took 0 bases from V and 10 from J, leaving 4 bases between them. CDR1 LNHNV and CDR2 YYDKDF come from the germline V gene (reference sequence). The CDR3 runs to 11 residues. The CDR3 DNA reads as TGTGCCACCAGCAGAGATAGTATTCAGTACTTC. It specifies CATSRDSIQYF.

There are many counts of this clone. Within the sample, other DNA sequences also encode this same CDR3. This chain uses TRBV2 with TRBJ2-3; 11 bases are a match to TRBD1. J lost 4 bases, V lost 4 bases, and 1 base had no gene match. Germline values: CDR1 SNHLY, CDR2 FYNNEI. CDR3 size: 14 residues. The CDR3 region has the DNA TGTGCCAGCAGTGGGACAGGGGGCGCAGATACGCAGTATTTT. The encoded protein is CASSGTGGADTQYF.

There are many counts of this clone. The CDR3 nucleotides are TGCGCCAGCAGCTCCACGAACCCCACAGATACGCAGTATTTT. It translates to CASSSTNPTDTQYF. The chain couples TRBV5-1 to TRBJ2-3; D is unresolved. Trimming stripped 3 bases from V and 2 bases from J, with 10 bases between. Germline V gives CDR1 SGHRS, CDR2 YFSETQ. The CDR3 extends over 14 amino acids.

The genes are TRBV11-3 and TRBJ2-2; D is undetermined. Germline CDR1 is SGHNT and CDR2 is YENEEA. The length of the CDR3 is 16 residues. Trimming removed 2 bases at V and 0 bases at J, with 10 bases between. The CDR3 coding sequence is TGTGCCAGCAGCTTATCGGCAGGAACGAACACCGGGGAGCTGTTTTTT. Translating gives CASSLSAGTNTGELFF.

The chain couples TRBV2 to TRBJ2-5, with 7 bases matching TRBD2. Losses at the gene ends were 4 bases for V and 2 bases for J; bases not matched to a gene: 10. The CDR3 is 16 amino acids. Germline-derived CDR1 and CDR2 are SNHLY and FYNNEI. Here the CDR3 reads CASSAASGEFQETQYF. The CDR3 DNA follows: TGTGCCAGCAGTGCAGCCAGCGGGGAATTTCAAGAGACCCAGTACTTC.

This clone was seen a handful of times. The gene calls are TRBV11-2 and TRBJ2-7; 9 bases map to TRBD1. CDR3 size: 14 residues. V shed 1 base and J 7 bases; nucleotides not matched to a gene: 5. CDR1 is SGHAT, CDR2 FQNNGV, per germline. CDR3 DNA sequence: TGTGCCAGCAGCTTAGTGGGGACAGGGATAGAGCAGTACTTC. Translated: CASSLVGTGIEQYF. Drawing the rest from reference TRBV11-2 and TRBJ2-7, the complete variable domain is EAGVAQSPRYKIIEKRQSVAFWCNPISGHATLYWYQQILGQGPKLLIQFQNNGVVDDSQLPKDRFSAERLKGVDSTLKIQPAKLEDSAVYLCASSLVGTGIEQYFGPGTRLTVT.

This chain joins TRBV18 and TRBJ2-5; 15 bases match TRBD2. The V gene's germline CDR1 is KGHSH and CDR2 LQKENI. The J segment lost 12 bases and the V segment lost 8 bases, leaving 16 bases of the junction unmatched. The CDR3 length is 16 residues. CDR3 region: CASGLSAGTSGRPEYF. The CDR3 DNA follows: TGTGCCAGCGGCCTATCAGCCGGGACTAGCGGGAGGCCCGAGTACTTC.

This clone appeared many times. The chain couples TRBV6-2 or TRBV6-3 to TRBJ2-1; TRBD2 is a possible D gene (6 bases). Germline-derived CDR1 and CDR2 are MNHEY and SVGEGT. Trimming cost V 5 bases and J 15 bases, with 14 bases left between them. The CDR3 is 11 residues long. The CDR3 loop reads CASSSPGTLFF. The CDR3 nucleotides are TGTGCCAGCAGTAGCCCCGGGACTTTGTTCTTC.

This clone was observed at least ten times. The J gene is TRBJ1-4, the V gene TRBV7-9; D is undetermined. The germline CDR1 and CDR2 sequences are SEHNR and FQNEAQ (reference sequence). The CDR3 runs to 13 residues. Trimming took 5 bases from V and 8 from J, leaving 12 bases between them. CDR3 region: CASSQKWSEKLFF. CDR3 nucleotides: TGTGCCAGCAGCCAAAAATGGAGCGAAAAACTGTTTTTT.

The chain links TRBV5-5 to TRBJ1-5; D unclear. The CDR3 loop spans 15 amino acids. Trimming cost V 0 bases and J 0 bases, with 7 bases left between them. CDR1 and CDR2 (germline): SGHKS, YYEKEE (reference sequence). The CDR3 sequence: CASSLAGYSNQPQHF. The CDR3 DNA reads as TGTGCCAGCAGCTTGGCGGGATATAGCAATCAGCCCCAGCATTTT.